One and the same sample provided the 7 T cell receptor beta chains below, sequenced in a study of CD8 T cells in Susac syndrome. An amount of RNA that ranged from about 0.45 to 1 ug was reverse transcribed with random hexamers. TCRdb analysed the immunoSEQ multiplex PCR reads with MiXCR anew, one entry per CDR3 protein. The sample records 200,000 to 250,000 distinct CDR3 sequences, less than 95% being singletons. Sequencing input: CD4+ T cells from PBMCs. All receptors derive from a human donor with Susac syndrome.

This clonotype showed up just once. The chain recombines TRBV4-1 with TRBJ2-5; D remains unclear. CDR1 and CDR2 (germline): MGHRA, YSYEKL. The CDR3 length is 14 residues. V was cut by 1 base and J by 4 bases, with 10 bases left in between. As DNA, the CDR3 is TGCGCCAGCAGCCAAGGGGGAAGCTCAGAGACCCAGTACTTC. It specifies CASSQGGSSETQYF.

The chain uses TRBV30 and TRBJ2-7; a possible D gene is TRBD1 (5 bases). Trimming pared 1 base from V and 6 bases from J, leaving 10 bases between. This CDR3 is built from 12 residues. Germline CDR1 is GTSNPN and CDR2 is SVGIG (reference sequence). This CDR3 reads CAWSAQRGEQYF. The DNA for the CDR3 is TGTGCCTGGAGTGCCCAAAGGGGCGAGCAGTACTTC.

V and J are TRBV28 and TRBJ2-7, with 7 bases fitting TRBD1. CDR1 MDHEN and CDR2 SYDVKM come from the germline V gene. The CDR3 spans 15 residues. Losses at the gene ends were 3 bases for V and 5 bases for J; bases not matched to a gene: 10. The CDR3 loop is CASSFSGYRGDEQYF. In DNA form, the CDR3 reads TGTGCCAGCAGTTTTTCGGGATACAGGGGCGACGAGCAGTACTTC.

V is TRBV12-3 or TRBV12-4 and J is TRBJ1-6; a weak D match, TRBD1 (5 bases). The germline V and J ends were trimmed by 6 bases and 9 bases, with 12 bases remaining between them. The CDR3 spans 13 residues. The CDR3 sequence is CASSPGIGSPLHF. CDR3 nucleotide sequence: TGTGCCAGCAGCCCAGGGATAGGTTCACCCCTCCACTTT.

The chain links TRBV7-9 to TRBJ2-2; D remains unclear. The CDR3 extends over 11 amino acids. V was shortened by 5 bases and J by 6 bases, with 4 bases between the two germline ends. Looked up from germline, CDR1 is SEHNR and CDR2 is FQNEAQ (reference sequence). CDR3 sequence (DNA): TGTGCCAGCAGCCCCCCCGGGGAGCTGTTTTTT. Amino acid sequence: CASSPPGELFF.

This chain joins TRBV27 and TRBJ2-2; D remains ambiguous. From germline, CDR1 is MNHEY and CDR2 SMNVEV (reference sequence). This CDR3 comprises 16 residues. Trimming cost V 8 bases and J 0 bases, with 16 bases left between them. CDR3 sequence (DNA): TGTGCCAGCGCCCCCACGGCGTTCGCGAACACCGGGGAGCTGTTTTTT. Translation gives CASAPTAFANTGELFF.

The genes are TRBV19 and TRBJ2-1; no clear D gene. From germline, CDR1 is LNHDA and CDR2 SQIVND (reference sequence). V gave up 7 bases and J gave up 5 bases, with 12 bases separating them. This CDR3 spans 13 amino acids. The DNA for the CDR3 is TGTGCCAGTAAACCAGAGACTCACAATGAGCAGTTCTTC. As protein: CASKPETHNEQFF.